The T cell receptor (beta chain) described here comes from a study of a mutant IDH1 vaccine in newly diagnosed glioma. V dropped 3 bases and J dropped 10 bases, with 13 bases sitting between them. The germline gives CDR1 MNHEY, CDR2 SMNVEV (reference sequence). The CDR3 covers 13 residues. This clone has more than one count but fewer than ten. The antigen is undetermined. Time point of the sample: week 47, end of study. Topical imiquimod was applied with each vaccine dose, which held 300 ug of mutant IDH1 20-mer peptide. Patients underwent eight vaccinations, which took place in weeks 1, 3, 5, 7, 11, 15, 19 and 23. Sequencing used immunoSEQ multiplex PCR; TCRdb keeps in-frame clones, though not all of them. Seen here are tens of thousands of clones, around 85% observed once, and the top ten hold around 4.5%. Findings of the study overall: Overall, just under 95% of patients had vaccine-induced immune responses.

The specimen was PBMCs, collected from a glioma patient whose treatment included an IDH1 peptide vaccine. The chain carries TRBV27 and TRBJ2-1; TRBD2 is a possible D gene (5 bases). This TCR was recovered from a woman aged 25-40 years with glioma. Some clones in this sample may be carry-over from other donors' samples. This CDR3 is CASSFGGLSEQFF. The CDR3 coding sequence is TGTGCCAGCAGTTTCGGCGGACTTTCGGAGCAGTTCTTC.